This TCR beta chain was recorded in a study of blood T cell repertoires in COVID-19 (TCRdb year 2020). In terms of the full investigation: Collaborator samples came from the United States, Italy and Spain and covered acute and convalescent phases of COVID-19. The material from the prospective study consisted of cDNA or gDNA derived from T cells, B-cell-depleted T cells, or PBMCs. A de-identified subject ID, COVID-19 status, age in years and sex were almost always included in the sample metadata. Samples were obtained from the ongoing ImmuneRACE study (first 160 participants) and from about 1,300 subjects provided by 6 global collaborators. The repertoires were released in a freely available public database intended as a resource for research on the immune response to SARS-CoV-2. HLA class I and class II types, where available, came from metadata supplied by the sample provider rather than from assay-based typing. The dataset comprised deeply sampled blood TCRbeta repertoires from subjects exposed to, actively infected with, or recovered from COVID-19. Overall study results and their limits: The quantity of clinical and demographic metadata differed by source and by participant and was supplied without curation.

Each collaborating institution followed its own protocols to collect whole blood in K2EDTA tubes. Collaborator samples were shipped for TCRbeta analysis as frozen whole blood, isolated PBMCs, or DNA extracted from either sample type. The immunoSEQ Assay, a bias-controlled multiplex PCR, was used to amplify TCRbeta CDR3 regions from genomic DNA. Turning to the authors' computational methods: Nucleated cell counts per sample were estimated from amplification of reference gene primers within the assay. To quantify the absolute abundance of each unique TCRbeta CDR3 rearrangement, sequence reads were collapsed and filtered. For each sample, productive Simpson clonality was calculated by taking the square root of Simpson's diversity index across productive rearrangements. TCRdb mirrors the immuneACCESS table, restricted to in-frame sequences. Some clones are absent from its copies; in checked studies, under half trace to an unresolved V gene, and the reason for the others is unknown. The D gene and trimming were derived from the DNA, and the V and J assignments and clone size from that table. The table for this sample lists roughly 190,000 clones; around four fifths of them were counted only once. The top ten constitute around 5.5% of the sample.

About this clone itself: Its antigen is not yet known. Base qualities were left out, and no much larger clone turns up one base away.

CDR1 and CDR2, per the germline V gene (reference sequence), are MNHNY and SVGAGI. The CDR3 sequence holds 11 residues, the cysteine and phenylalanine included. Kept here is only the CDR3 DNA, which spans 33 bases and is read in frame from base 1. Trimming takes 7 bases from V and 5 bases from J, and the germline ends sit 9 bases apart. The sequence links TRBV6-6 to TRBJ2-7; TRBD2 could be the D gene, as 6 bases match. The clonotype originates from a woman between 70 and 85 years old with active or convalescent COVID-19. The sequencing input was peripheral blood. The CDR3 in this case is CASTRTNEQYF. The DNA sequence is TGTGCCAGCACCCGGACTAACGAGCAGTACTTC.